This T cell receptor beta chain was sequenced for a study of shared clonotypes between healthy human individuals. Study-wide results and limits: A limitation of the genetic and exposure-history diversity represented arose from few donors.

Memory CD4+ cells were the fraction left after CD45RA+ naive selection. Each subset's genomic DNA was split evenly across several immunoSEQ plates. Produced via immunoSEQ multiplex PCR; TCRdb's table is partial and in-frame only. The top ten clones hold about 0.057% of a sample with about 610,000 clones, approximately 97% of them seen once. Comment on this clone: Its antigen is undetermined.

Specimen: naive CD4+ T cells sorted from blood. Indicated subset: CD45RA+ positively selected. The sequence was obtained from a woman aged 25 to 39 in good health.

CDR3 region: CSVERTSSSNEQFF. CDR3 coding DNA: TGCAGCGTTGAAAGGACTAGTAGCTCCAATGAGCAGTTCTTC. This chain joins TRBV29-1 and TRBJ2-1; 7 bases line up with TRBD2. The germline CDR1 and CDR2 sequences are SQVTM and ANQGSEA. Trimming took 2 bases from V and 6 from J; bases not matched to a gene: 7. The CDR3 consists of 14 residues.